This T cell receptor beta chain was documented in a study of metastatic and nonmetastatic thyroid tumors. On the study more broadly: Repertoires were compared across blood and tumor or nodule tissue from malignant and benign thyroid patients. General study results and limits: Across blood and tumor, TCR beta diversity in malignant thyroid tumors was reportedly significantly higher than in benign nodules.

About this clone: Antigen specificity is unknown.

The V end lost 5 bases, the J end lost 3 bases, and 17 bases lay between the germline ends. The CDR3 covers 14 residues. Germline V gives CDR1 GTSNPN, CDR2 SVGIG (reference sequence). Patients underwent thyroid surgery, and none had received any treatment before it. The authors' processing: The study took CDR3 differences across clinicopathological groups and made a distant-metastasis classifier for papillary thyroid cancer from them. TCRdb re-clonotyped the PCR reads through MiXCR. TCRdb, not the authors, supplied the V and J calls. The table has 45,000 or so clones, around 15% seen once. Sequenced: blood. This TCR derives from a female donor with papillary thyroid cancer or a benign thyroid nodule (not recorded which). Some clones in this sample may be carry-over from other donors' samples. The chain uses TRBV30 and TRBJ2-7; tentatively, D is TRBD2 (5 bases). The CDR3 region is CAWGSGSGIYEQYF. The DNA for the CDR3 is TGTGCCTGGGGTTCAGGATCCGGGATCTACGAGCAGTACTTC.